The clone carrying this TCR beta chain showed up just once. The sample originates from a study of cytomegalovirus exposure and HLA in healthy donors. The CDR3 is 16 amino acids. Trimming took 0 bases from V and 2 from J; bases not matched to a gene: 5. Per germline, CDR1 MNHEY and CDR2 SVGAGI. Primers included in the PCR were 60 Vbeta and 13 Jbeta primers. Method: immunoSEQ multiplex PCR; TCRdb's copy keeps in-frame clones and lacks some. The sample includes more than 110,000 clones, roughly 80% of them seen just once. The TCR sequence derives from a female donor in good health and CMV-seronegative. The chain joins TRBV6-5 to TRBJ2-3, with 7 bases matching TRBD1. The sequencing input was PBMCs. CDR3 in DNA: TGTGCCAGCAGTTACTCTTCGGGACAGACCACAGATACGCAGTATTTT. Protein sequence: CASSYSSGQTTDTQYF.